The text below deals with one T cell receptor (beta chain). The antigen remains undetermined. Additional DNA sequences in this sample encode the identical CDR3. This record comes from a study of beta chain features in type 1 diabetes. Findings and limits, study-wide: For patients and controls alike, PCR might favor shorter templates to the same degree.

cDNA synthesis used the whole RNA isolate, giving expressed TCRB sequences. TCRdb's table, derived via immunoSEQ multiplex PCR, lists solely in-frame clones and lacks some. This table has about 40,000 clones, roughly 50% appearing once. Sample: stem cell memory CD4+ T cells from blood. This clonotype originated in a woman in her thirties in good health.

The DNA of the CDR3 is TGTGCCAGCAGTCCCAGGAATGAGCAGTTCTTC. It specifies CASSPRNEQFF. This chain links TRBV28 with TRBJ2-1; D gene uncertain. This CDR3 spans 11 amino acids. V dropped 5 bases and J dropped 7 bases, with 6 bases sitting between them. The V gene's germline CDR1 is MDHEN and CDR2 SYDVKM.